This T cell receptor (beta chain) was sequenced during a study of blood T cells in healthy people across ages. The study, taken as a whole, reports: Naive CD4+ cell counts and diversity both ran higher in long-lived than in aged donors. Roughly linear declines in TCR beta diversity per million T cells occurred with age.

Details on this clonotype: The antigen is not known.

Each sample provided at least 5.5 micrograms of extracted total RNA. Using a J-beta primer mix together with a sample-barcoded 5' primer, a second PCR was run for about 6 to 12 cycles. MiXCR, run by TCRdb on the 5' RACE reads, gives a single entry per CDR3 protein. Of approximately 900,000 distinct CDR3 sequences listed, 40% to 60% are singletons. The CDR3 spans 14 residues. The germline gives CDR1 SGDLS, CDR2 YYNGEE. Trimming cost V 1 base and J 1 base, with 8 bases left between them. The TCR sequence derives from a man under 40 in good health. The chain couples TRBV9 to TRBJ2-5; the D call may be TRBD1 or TRBD2 (5 bases each). The source material was blood. The CDR3 DNA reads TGTGCCAGCAGCGTAAACGGGGCCCAAGAGACCCAGTACTTC. It yields the protein CASSVNGAQETQYF.